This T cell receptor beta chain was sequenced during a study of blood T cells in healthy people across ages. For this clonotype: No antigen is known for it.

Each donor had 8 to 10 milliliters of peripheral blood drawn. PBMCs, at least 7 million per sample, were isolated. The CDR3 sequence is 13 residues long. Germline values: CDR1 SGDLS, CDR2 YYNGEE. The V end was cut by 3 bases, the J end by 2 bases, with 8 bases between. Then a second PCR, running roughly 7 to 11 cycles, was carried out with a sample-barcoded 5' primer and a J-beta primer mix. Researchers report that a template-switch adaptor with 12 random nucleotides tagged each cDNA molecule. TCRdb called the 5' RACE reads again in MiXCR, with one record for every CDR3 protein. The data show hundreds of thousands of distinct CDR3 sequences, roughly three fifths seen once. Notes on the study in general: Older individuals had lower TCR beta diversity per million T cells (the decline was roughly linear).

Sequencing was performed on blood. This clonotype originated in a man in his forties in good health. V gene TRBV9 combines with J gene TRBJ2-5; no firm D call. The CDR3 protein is CASSAERQETQYF. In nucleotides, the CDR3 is TGTGCCAGCAGCGCCGAGAGGCAAGAGACCCAGTACTTC.